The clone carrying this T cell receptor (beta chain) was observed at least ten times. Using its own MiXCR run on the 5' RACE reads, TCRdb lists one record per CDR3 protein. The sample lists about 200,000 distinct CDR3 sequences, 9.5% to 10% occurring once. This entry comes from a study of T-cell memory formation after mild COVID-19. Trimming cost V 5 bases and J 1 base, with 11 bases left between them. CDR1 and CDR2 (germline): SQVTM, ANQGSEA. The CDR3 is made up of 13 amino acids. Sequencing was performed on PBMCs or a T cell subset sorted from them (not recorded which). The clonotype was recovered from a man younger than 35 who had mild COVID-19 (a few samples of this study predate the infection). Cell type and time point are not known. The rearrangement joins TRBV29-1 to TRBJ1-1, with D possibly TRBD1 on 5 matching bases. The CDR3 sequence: CSVQVTENTEAFF. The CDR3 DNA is TGCAGCGTTCAAGTGACAGAGAACACTGAAGCTTTCTTT.